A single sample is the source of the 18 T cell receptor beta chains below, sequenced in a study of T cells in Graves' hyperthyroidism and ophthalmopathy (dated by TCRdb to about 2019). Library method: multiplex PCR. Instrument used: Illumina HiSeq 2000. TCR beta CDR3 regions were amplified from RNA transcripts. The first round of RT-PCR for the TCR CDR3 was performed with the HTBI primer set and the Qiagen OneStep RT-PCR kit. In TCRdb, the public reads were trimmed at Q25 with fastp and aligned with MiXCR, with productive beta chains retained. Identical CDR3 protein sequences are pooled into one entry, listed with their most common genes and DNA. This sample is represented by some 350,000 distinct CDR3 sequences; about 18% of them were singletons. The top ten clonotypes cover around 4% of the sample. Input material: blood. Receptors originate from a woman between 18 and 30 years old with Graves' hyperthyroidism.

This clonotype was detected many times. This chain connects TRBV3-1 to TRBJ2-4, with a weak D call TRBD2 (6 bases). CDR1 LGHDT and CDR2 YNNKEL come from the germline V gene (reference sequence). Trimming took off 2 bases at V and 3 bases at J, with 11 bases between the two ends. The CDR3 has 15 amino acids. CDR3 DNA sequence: TGTGCCAGCAGCCAATACCGGGGGTACAAAAACATTCAGTACTTC. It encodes CASSQYRGYKNIQYF. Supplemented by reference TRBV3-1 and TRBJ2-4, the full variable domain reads DTAVSQTPKYLVTQMGNDKSIKCEQNLGHDTMYWYKQDSKKFLKIMFSYNNKELIINETVPNRFSPKSPDKAHLNLHINSLELGDSAVYFCASSQYRGYKNIQYFGAGTRLSVL.

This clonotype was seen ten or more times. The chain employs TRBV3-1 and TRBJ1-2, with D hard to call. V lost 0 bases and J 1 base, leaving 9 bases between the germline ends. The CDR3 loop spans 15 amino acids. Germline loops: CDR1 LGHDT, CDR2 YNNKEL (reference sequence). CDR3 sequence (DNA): TGTGCCAGCAGCCAAGACTGGCTTGATAACTATGGCTACACCTTC. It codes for CASSQDWLDNYGYTF.

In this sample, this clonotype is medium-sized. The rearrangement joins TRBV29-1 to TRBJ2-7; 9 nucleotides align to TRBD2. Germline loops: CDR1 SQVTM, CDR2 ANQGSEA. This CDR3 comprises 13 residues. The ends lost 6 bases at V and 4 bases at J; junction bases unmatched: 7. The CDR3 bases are TGCAGCGTCCCTGCTAGCGGGGCATACGAGCAGTACTTC. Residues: CSVPASGAYEQYF.

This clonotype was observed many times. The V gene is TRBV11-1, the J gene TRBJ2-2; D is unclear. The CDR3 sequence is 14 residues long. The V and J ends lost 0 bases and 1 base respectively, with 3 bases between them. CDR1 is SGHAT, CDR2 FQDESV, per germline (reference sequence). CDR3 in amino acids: CASSLARNTGELFF. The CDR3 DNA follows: TGTGCCAGCAGCTTAGCGCGGAACACCGGGGAGCTGTTTTTT.

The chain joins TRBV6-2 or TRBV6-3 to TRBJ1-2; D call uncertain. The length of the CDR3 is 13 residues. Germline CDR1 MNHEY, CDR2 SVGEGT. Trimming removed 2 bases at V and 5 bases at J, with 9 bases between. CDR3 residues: CASSYQTDYGYTF. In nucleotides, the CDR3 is TGTGCCAGCAGTTACCAGACGGATTATGGCTACACCTTC.

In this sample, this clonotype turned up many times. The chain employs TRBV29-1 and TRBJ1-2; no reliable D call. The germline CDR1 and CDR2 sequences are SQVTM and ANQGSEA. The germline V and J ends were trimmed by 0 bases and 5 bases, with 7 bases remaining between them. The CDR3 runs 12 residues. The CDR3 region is CSVEDDQYGYTF. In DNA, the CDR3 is TGCAGCGTTGAAGACGACCAGTATGGCTACACCTTC.

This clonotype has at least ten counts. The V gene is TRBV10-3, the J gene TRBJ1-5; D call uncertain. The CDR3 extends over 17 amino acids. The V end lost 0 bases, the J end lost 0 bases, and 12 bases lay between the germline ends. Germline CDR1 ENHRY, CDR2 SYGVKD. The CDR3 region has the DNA TGTGCCATCAGTGAGTCTTCGGCAGATAATAGCAATCAGCCCCAGCATTTT. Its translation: CAISESSADNSNQPQHF.

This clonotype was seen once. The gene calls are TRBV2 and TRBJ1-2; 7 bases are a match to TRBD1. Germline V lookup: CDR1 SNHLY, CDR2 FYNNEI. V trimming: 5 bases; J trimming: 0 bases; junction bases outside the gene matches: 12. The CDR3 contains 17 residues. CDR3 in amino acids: CASSTPWGTASNYGYTF. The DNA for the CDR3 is TGTGCCAGCAGTACTCCCTGGGGGACAGCTTCTAACTATGGCTACACCTTC. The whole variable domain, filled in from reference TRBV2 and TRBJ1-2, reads EPEVTQTPSHQVTQMGQEVILRCVPISNHLYFYWYRQILGQKVEFLVSFYNNEISEKSEIFDDQFSVERPDGSNFTLKIRSTKLEDSAMYFCASSTPWGTASNYGYTFGSGTRLTVV.

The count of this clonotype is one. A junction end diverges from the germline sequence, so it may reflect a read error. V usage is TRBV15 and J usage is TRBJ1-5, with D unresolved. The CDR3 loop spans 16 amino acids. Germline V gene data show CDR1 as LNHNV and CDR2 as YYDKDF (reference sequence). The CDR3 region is CATSRETGLGNQPQHF. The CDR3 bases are TGTGCCACCAGCAGAGAAACCGGGCTTGGCAATCAGCCTCAGCATTTT.

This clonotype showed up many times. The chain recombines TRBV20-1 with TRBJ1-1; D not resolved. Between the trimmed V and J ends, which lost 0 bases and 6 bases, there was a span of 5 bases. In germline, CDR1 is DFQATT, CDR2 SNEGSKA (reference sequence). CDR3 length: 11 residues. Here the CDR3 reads CSARDQAEAFF. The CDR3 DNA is TGCAGTGCTAGAGATCAGGCTGAAGCTTTCTTT.

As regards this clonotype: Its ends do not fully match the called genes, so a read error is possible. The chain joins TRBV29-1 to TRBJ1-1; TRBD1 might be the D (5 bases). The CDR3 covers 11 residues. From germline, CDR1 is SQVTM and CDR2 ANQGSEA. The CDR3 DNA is TGCAGCGTTGAACAGGACACTGAAGCTTGCTTT. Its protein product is CSVEQDTEACF.

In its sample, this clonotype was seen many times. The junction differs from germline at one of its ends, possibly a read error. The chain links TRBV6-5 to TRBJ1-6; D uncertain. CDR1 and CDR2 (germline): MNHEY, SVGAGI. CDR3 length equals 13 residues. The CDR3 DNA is TGCGCCAGCAGTTACTCAGATCTTTCACCCCTCCACTTT. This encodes CASSYSDLSPLHF.

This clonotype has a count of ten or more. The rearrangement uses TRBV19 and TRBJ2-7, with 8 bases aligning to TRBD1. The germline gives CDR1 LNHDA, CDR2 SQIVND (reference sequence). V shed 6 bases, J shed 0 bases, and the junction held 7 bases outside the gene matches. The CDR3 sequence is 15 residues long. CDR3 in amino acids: CASRPPGQASYEQYF. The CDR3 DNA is TGTGCCAGTAGACCACCGGGACAGGCCTCCTACGAGCAGTACTTC.

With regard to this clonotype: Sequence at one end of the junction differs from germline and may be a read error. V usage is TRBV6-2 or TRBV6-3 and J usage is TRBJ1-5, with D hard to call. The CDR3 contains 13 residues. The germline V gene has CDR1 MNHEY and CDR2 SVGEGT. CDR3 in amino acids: CACSRSSNQPQHF. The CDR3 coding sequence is TGTGCCTGCAGTCGCTCAAGCAATCAGCCCCAGCATTTT.

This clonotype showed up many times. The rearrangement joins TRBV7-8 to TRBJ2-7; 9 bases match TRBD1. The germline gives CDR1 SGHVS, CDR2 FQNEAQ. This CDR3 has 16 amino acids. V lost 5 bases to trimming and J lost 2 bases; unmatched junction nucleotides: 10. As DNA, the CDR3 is TGTGCCAGCAGCGCCGAGGGGACAGGGTCTCCCTACGAGCAGTACTTC. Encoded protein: CASSAEGTGSPYEQYF.

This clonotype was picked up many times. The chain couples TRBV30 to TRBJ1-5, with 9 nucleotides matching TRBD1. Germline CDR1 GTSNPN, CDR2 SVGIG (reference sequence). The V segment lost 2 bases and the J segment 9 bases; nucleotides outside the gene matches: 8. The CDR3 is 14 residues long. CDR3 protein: CAWSHPGTGPPQHF. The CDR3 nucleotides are TGTGCCTGGAGTCATCCCGGGACAGGGCCGCCCCAGCATTTT.

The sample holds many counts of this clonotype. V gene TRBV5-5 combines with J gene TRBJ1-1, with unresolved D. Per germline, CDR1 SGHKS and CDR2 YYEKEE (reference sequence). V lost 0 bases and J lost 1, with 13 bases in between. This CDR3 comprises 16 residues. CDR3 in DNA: TGTGCCAGCAGCTTGGTCTATCACGGGCGGAACACTGAAGCTTTCTTT. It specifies CASSLVYHGRNTEAFF. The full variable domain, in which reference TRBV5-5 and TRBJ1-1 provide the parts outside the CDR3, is DAGVTQSPTHLIKTRGQQVTLRCSPISGHKSVSWYQQVLGQGPQFIFQYYEKEERGRGNFPDRFSARQFPNYSSELNVNALLLGDSALYLCASSLVYHGRNTEAFFGQGTRLTVV.

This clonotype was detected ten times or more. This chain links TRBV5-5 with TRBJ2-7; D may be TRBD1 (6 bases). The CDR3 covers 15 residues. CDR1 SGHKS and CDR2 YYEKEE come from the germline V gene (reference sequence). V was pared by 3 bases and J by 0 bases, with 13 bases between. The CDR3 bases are TGTGCCAGCAGCTCCTGGACAGACGTCTCCTACGAGCAGTACTTC. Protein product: CASSSWTDVSYEQYF.